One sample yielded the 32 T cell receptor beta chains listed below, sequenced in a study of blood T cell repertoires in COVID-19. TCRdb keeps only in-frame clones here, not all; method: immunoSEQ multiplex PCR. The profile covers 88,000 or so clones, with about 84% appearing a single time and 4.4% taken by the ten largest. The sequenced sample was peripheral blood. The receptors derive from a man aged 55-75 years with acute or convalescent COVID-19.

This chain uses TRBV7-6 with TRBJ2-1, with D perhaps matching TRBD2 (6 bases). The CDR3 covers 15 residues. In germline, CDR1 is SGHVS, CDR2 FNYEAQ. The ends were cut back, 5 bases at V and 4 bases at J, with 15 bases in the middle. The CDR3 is CASSGGLASYNEQFF. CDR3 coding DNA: TGTGCCAGCAGCGGGGGACTGGCAAGTTACAATGAGCAGTTCTTC.

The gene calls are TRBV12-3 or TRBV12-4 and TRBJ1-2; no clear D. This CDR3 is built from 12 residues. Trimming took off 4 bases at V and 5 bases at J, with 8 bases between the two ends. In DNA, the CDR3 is TGTGCCAGCAGTTCTAACGGGTATGGCTACACCTTC. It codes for CASSSNGYGYTF.

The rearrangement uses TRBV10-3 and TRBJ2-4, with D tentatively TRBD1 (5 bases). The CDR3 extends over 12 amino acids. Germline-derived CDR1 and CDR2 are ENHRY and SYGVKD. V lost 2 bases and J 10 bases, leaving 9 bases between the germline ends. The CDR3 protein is CAISEKGQIQYF. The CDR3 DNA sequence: TGTGCCATCAGTGAGAAAGGACAAATTCAGTACTTC.

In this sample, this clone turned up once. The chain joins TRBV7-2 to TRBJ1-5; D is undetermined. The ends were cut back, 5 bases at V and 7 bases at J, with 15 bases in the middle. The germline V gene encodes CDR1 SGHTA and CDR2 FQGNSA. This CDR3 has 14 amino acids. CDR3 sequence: CASSPNMERQPQHF. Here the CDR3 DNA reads TGTGCCAGCAGCCCCAACATGGAGAGGCAGCCCCAGCATTTT.

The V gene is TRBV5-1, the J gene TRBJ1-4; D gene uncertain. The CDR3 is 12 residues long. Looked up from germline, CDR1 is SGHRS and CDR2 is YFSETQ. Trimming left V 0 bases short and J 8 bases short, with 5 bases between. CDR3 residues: CASSLDGEKLFF. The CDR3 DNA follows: TGCGCCAGCAGCTTGGACGGGGAAAAACTGTTTTTT.

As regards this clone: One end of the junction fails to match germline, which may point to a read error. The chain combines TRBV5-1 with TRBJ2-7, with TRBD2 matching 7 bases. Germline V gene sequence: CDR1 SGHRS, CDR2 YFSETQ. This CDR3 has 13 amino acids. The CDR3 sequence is CATSLGGRDEQYF. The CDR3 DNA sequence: TGCGCCACCAGCTTAGGAGGGAGGGACGAGCAGTACTTC. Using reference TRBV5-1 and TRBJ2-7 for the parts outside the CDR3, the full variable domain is KAGVTQTPRYLIKTRGQQVTLSCSPISGHRSVSWYQQTPGQGLQFLFEYFSETQRNKGNFPGRFSGRQFSNSRSEMNVSTLELGDSALYLCATSLGGRDEQYFGPGTRLTVT.

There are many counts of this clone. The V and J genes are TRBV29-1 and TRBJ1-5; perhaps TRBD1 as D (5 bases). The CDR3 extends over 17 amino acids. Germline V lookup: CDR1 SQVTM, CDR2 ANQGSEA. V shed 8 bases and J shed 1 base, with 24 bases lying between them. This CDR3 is CSIYRQGRVESNQPQHF. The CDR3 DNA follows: TGCAGCATATACAGGCAGGGAAGGGTTGAAAGCAATCAGCCCCAGCATTTT.

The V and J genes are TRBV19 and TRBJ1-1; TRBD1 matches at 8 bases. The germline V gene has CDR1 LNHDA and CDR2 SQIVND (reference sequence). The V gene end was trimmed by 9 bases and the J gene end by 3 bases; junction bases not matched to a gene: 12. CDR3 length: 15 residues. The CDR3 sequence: CASSKTGEWHTEAFF. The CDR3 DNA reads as TGTGCCAGCTCCAAGACAGGGGAATGGCACACTGAAGCTTTCTTT.

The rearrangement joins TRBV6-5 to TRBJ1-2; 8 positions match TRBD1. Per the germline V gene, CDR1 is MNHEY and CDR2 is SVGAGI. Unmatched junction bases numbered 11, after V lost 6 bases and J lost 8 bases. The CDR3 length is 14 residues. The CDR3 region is CASRAGGLRIGYTF. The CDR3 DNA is TGTGCCAGCAGGGCAGGGGGCTTGAGGATCGGCTACACCTTC.

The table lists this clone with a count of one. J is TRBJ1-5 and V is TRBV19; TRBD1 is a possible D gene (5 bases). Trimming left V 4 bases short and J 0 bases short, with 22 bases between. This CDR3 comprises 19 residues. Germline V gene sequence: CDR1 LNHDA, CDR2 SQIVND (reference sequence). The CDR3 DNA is TGTGCCAGTAGTAAATCCACGGTCGGGGGGGATTATAGCAATCAGCCCCAGCATTTT. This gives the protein CASSKSTVGGDYSNQPQHF.

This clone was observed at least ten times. This chain's CDR3 is CALRRVNEQFF. CDR3 bases: TGTGCGTTGCGGAGGGTCAATGAGCAGTTCTTC. The chain joins TRBV12-3 or TRBV12-4 to TRBJ2-1, with D possibly being TRBD2 (6 bases). CDR3 length: 11 amino acids.

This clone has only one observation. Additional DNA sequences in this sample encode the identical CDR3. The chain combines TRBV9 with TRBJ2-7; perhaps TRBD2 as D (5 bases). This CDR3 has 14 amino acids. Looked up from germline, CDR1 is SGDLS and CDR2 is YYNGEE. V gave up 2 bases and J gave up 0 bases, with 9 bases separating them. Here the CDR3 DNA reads TGTGCCAGCAGCGTCGGGGATCGCTCCTACGAGCAGTACTTC. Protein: CASSVGDRSYEQYF.

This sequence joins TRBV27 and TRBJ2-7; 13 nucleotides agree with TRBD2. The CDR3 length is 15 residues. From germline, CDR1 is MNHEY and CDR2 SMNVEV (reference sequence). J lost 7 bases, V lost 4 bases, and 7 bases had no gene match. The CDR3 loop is CASSSGTSGDREQYF. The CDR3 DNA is TGTGCCAGCAGTTCCGGGACTAGCGGGGATCGGGAGCAGTACTTC.

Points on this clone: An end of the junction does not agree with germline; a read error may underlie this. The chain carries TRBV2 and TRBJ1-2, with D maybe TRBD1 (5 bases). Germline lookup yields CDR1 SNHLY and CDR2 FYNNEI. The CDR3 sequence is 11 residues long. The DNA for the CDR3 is TGTGCCAGCAGTGAAGCGACAGTGCTGCACTTC. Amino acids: CASSEATVLHF.

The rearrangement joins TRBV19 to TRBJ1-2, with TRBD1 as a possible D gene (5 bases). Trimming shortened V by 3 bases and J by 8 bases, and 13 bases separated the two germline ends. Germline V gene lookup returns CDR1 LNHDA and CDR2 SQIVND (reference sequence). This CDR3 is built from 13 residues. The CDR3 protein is CASSISGYGGYTF. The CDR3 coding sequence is TGTGCCAGTAGTATCTCAGGGTATGGGGGCTACACCTTC.

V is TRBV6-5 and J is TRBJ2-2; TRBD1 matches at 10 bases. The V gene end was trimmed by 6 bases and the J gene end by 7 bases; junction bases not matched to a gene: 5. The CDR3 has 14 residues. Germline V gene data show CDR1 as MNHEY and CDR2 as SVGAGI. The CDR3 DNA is TGTGCCAGCAGGGTGACAGGGGGCCACGGGGAGCTGTTTTTT. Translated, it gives CASRVTGGHGELFF.

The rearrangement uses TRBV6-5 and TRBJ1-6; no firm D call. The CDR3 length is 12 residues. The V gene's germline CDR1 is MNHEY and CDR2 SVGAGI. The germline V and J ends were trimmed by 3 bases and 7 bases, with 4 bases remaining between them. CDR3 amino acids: CASSYENSPLHF. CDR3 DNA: TGTGCCAGCAGTTATGAGAATTCACCCCTCCACTTT.

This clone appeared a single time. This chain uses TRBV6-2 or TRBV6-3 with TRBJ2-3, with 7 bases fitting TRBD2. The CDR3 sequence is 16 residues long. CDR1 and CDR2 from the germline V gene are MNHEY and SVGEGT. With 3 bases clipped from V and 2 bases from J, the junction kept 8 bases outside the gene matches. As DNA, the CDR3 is TGTGCCAGCAGTTATCGCCCAGCGGGGCTCACAGATACGCAGTATTTT. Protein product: CASSYRPAGLTDTQYF.

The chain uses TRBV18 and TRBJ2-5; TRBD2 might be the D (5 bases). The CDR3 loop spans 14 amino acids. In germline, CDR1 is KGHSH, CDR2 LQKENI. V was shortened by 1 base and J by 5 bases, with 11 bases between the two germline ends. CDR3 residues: CASSPLLGGETQYF. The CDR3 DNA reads TGTGCCAGCTCACCACTTTTGGGCGGGGAGACCCAGTACTTC.

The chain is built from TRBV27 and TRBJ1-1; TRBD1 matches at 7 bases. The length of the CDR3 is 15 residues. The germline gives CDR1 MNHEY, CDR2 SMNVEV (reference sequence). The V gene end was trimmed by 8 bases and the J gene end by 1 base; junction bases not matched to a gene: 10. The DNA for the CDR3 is TGTGCCAGCGCCAGACCGGGACAGACGAACACTGAAGCTTTCTTT. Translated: CASARPGQTNTEAFF.

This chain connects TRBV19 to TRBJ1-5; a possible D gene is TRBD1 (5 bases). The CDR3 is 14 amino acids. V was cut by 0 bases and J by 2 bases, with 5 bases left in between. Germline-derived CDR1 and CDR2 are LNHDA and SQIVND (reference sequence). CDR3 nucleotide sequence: TGTGCCAGTAGTATAGACAGGGGCAATCAGCCCCAGCATTTT. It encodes CASSIDRGNQPQHF.

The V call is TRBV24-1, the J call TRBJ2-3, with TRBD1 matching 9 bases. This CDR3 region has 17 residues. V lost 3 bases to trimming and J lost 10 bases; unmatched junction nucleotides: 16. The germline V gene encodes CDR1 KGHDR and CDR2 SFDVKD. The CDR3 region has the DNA TGTGCCACCAGTGATCCTGCCGGGACAGGGACTCTTGGGGCGCAGTATTTT. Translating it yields CATSDPAGTGTLGAQYF.

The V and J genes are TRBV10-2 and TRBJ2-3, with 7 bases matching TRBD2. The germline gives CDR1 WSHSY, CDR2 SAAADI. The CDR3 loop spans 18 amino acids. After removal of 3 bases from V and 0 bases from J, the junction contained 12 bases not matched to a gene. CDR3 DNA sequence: TGCGCCAGCAGTGACCCTAGCGGAGATACAACTAGCACAGATACGCAGTATTTT. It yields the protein CASSDPSGDTTSTDTQYF.

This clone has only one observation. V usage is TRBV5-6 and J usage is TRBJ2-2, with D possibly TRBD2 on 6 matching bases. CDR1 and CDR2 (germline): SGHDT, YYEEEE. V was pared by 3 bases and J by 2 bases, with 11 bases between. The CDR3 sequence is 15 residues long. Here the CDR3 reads CASSSASANTGELFF. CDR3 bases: TGTGCCAGCAGCTCAGCTAGCGCTAACACCGGGGAGCTGTTTTTT.

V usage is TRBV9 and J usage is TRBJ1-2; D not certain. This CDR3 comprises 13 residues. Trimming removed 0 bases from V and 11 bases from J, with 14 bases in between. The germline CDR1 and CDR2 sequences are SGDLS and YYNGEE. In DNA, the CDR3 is TGTGCCAGCAGCGTAGACAGTTCCCTCAGATACACCTTC. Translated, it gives CASSVDSSLRYTF. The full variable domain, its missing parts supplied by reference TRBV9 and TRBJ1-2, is DSGVTQTPKHLITATGQRVTLRCSPRSGDLSVYWYQQSLDQGLQFLIQYYNGEERAKGNILERFSAQQFPDLHSELNLSSLELGDSALYFCASSVDSSLRYTFGSGTRLTVV.

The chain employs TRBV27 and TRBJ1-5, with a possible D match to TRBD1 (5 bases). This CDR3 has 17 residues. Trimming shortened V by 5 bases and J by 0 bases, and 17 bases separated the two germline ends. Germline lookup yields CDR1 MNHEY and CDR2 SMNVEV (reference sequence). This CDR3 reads CASSPRAGGDSNQPQHF. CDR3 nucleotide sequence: TGTGCCAGCAGTCCCCGGGCGGGGGGGGATAGCAATCAGCCCCAGCATTTT.

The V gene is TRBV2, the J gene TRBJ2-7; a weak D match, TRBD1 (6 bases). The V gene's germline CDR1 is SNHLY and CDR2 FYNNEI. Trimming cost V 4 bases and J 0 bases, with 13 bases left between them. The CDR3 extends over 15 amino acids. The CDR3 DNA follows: TGTGCCAGCAGTGGACAGGACGAATCCTCCTACGAGCAGTACTTC. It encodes CASSGQDESSYEQYF.

The CDR3 region is CSAGPKGGITEAFF. The CDR3 DNA reads TGCAGCGCCGGCCCCAAGGGGGGGATAACTGAAGCTTTCTTT. The rearrangement links TRBV29-1 to TRBJ1-1; TRBD1 is a possible D gene (6 bases). In germline, CDR1 is SQVTM, CDR2 ANQGSEA. V was trimmed by 7 bases and J by 5 bases, leaving 20 bases between them. The CDR3 has 14 residues.

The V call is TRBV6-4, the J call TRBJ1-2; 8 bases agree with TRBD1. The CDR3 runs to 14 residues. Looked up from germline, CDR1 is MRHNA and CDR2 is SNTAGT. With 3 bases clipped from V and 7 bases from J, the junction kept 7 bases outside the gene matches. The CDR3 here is CASSEQGGIGGYTF. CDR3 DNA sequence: TGTGCCAGCAGTGAACAGGGGGGGATAGGTGGCTACACCTTC.

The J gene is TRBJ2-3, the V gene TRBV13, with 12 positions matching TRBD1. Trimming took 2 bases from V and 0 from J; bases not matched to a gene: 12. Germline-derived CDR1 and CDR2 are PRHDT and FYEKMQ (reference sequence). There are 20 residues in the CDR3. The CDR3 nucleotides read TGTGCCAGCAGCTTATTCGGGACAGGGGGCTCACACGCCAGCACAGATACGCAGTATTTT. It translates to CASSLFGTGGSHASTDTQYF.

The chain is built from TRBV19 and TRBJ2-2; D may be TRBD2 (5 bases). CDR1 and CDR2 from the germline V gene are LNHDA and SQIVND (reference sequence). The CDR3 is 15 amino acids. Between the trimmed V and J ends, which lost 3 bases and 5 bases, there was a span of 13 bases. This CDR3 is CASSISSSGTGELFF. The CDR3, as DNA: TGTGCCAGTAGTATTTCCTCCTCGGGGACCGGGGAGCTGTTTTTT.

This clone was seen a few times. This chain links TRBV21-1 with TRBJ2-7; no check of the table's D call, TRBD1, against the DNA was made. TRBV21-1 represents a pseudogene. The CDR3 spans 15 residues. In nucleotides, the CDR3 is TGTGCCAGCAGCATGGACAGGGTAAGCAACTACGAGCAGTACTTC. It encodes CASSMDRVSNYEQYF.